This record covers a single T cell receptor beta chain. This specimen belongs to a study of blood T cell repertoires in COVID-19. Some clones are missing from TCRdb's copy, which holds only in-frame ones; the method was immunoSEQ multiplex PCR. The sample lists about 50,000 clones; roughly nine tenths were seen once. Trimming shortened V by 7 bases and J by 6 bases, and 12 bases separated the two germline ends. Germline values: CDR1 LNHDA, CDR2 SQIVND (reference sequence). The length of the CDR3 is 13 residues. The chain uses TRBV19 and TRBJ2-2; the D is unclear. Input material: peripheral blood. The TCR comes from a human donor in a cohort sampled during active COVID-19. CDR3 residues: CASTGLNSGELFF. DNA for the CDR3: TGTGCCAGTACAGGTTTGAATTCCGGGGAGCTGTTTTTT.